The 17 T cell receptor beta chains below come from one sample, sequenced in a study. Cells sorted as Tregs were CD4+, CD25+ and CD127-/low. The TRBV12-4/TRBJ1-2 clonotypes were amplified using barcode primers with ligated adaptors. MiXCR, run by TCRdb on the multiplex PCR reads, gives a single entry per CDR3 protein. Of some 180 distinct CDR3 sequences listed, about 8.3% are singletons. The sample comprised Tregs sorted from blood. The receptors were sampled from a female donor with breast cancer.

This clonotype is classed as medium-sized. The CDR3 DNA reads TGTGCCAGCAGCCCTGGAGACCTTAACTATGGCTACACCTTC. It translates to CASSPGDLNYGYTF. The gene calls are TRBV12-3 or TRBV12-4 and TRBJ1-2, with D unresolved. This CDR3 has 14 residues. V lost 6 bases to trimming and J lost 1 base, with 12 bases between them.

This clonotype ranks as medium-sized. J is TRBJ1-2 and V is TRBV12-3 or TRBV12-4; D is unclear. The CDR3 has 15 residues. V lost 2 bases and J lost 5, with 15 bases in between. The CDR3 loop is CASSLTSKGAYGYTF. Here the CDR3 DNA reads TGTGCCAGCAGTTTAACGTCAAAGGGCGCGTATGGCTACACCTTC.

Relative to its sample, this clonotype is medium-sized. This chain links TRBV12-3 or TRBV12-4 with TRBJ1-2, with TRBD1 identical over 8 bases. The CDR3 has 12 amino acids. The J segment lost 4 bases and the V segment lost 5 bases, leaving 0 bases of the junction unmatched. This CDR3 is CASSGTGYGYTF. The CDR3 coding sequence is TGTGCCAGCAGTGGGACAGGCTATGGCTACACCTTC.

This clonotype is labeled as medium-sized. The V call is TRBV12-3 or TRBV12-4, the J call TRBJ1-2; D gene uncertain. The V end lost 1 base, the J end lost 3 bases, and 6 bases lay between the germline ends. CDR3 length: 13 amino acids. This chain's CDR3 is CASSLGQYYGYTF. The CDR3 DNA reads TGTGCCAGCAGTTTAGGGCAGTACTATGGCTACACCTTC.

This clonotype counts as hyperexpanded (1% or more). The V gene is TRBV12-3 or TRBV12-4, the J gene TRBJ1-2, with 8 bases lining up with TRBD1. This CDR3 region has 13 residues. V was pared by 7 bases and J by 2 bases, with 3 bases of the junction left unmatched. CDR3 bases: TGTGCCAGCACTTGGACAGGGAACTATGGCTACACCTTC. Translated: CASTWTGNYGYTF.

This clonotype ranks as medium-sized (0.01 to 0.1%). The CDR3 coding sequence is TGTGCCAGCAGTTCTCCTACGGGACGCTCCTACACCTTC. Protein sequence: CASSSPTGRSYTF. V is TRBV12-3 or TRBV12-4 and J is TRBJ1-2, with a weak D call TRBD1 (5 bases). V was pared by 4 bases and J by 10 bases, with 16 bases between. CDR3 length equals 13 residues.

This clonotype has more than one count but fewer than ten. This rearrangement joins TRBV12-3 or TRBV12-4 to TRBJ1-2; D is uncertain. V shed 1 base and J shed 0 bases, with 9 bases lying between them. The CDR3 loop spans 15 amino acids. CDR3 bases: TGTGCCAGCAGTTTAGAGGAATTCTCTAACTATGGCTACACCTTC. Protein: CASSLEEFSNYGYTF.

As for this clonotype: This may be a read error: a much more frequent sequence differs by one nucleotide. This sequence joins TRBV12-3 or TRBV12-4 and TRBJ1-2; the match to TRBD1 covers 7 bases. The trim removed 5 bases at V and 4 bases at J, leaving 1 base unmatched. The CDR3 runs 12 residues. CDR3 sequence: CASSRTGYGYTF. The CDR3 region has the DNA TGTGCCAGCAGTCGGACAGGCTATGGCTACACCTTC.

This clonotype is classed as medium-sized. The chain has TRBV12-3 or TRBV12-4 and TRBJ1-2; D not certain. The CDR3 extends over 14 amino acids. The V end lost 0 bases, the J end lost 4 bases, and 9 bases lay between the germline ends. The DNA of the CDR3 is TGTGCCAGCAGTTTAGCGCGGGTGATCTATGGCTACACCTTC. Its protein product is CASSLARVIYGYTF.

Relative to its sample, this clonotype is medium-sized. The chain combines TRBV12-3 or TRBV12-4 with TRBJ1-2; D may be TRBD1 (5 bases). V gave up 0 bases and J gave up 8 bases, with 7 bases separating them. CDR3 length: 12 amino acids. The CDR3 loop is CASSLARVGYTF. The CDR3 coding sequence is TGTGCCAGCAGTTTAGCCAGGGTAGGCTACACCTTC.

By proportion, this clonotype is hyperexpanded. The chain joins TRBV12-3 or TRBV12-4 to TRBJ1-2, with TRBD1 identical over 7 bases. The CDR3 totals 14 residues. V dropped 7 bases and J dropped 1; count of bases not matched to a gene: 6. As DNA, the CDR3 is TGTGCCAGCACCCTCGGGACAGTTAACTATGGCTACACCTTC. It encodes CASTLGTVNYGYTF.

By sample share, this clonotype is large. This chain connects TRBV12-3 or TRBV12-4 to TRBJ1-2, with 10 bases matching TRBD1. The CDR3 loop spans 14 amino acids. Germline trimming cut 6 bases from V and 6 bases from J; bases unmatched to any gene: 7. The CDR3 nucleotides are TGTGCCAGCAGCAGCCGGGACAGGGGAGATGGCTACACCTTC. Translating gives CASSSRDRGDGYTF.

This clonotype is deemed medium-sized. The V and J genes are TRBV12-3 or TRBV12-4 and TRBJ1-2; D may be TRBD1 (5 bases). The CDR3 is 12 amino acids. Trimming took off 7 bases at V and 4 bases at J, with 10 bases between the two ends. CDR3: CASTTGTYGYTF. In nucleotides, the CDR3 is TGTGCCAGCACTACCGGGACCTATGGCTACACCTTC.

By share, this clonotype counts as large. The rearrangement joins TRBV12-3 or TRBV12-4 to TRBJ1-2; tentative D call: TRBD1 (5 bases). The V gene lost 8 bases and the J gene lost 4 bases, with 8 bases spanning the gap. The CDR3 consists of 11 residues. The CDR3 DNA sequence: TGTGCCAGCGGGGCACCCTATGGCTACACCTTC. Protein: CASGAPYGYTF.

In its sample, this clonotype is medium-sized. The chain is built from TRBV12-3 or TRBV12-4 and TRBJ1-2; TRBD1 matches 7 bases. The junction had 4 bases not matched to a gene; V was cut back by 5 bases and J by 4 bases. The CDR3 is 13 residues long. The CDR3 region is CASSRDRSYGYTF. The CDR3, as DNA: TGTGCCAGCAGTCGGGACAGAAGCTATGGCTACACCTTC.

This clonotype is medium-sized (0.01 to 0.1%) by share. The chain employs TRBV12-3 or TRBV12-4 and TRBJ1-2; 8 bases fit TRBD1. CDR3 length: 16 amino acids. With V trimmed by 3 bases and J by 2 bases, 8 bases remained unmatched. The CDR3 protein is CASSFTTGTGNYGYTF. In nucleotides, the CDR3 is TGTGCCAGCAGTTTTACAACCGGGACAGGCAACTATGGCTACACCTTC.

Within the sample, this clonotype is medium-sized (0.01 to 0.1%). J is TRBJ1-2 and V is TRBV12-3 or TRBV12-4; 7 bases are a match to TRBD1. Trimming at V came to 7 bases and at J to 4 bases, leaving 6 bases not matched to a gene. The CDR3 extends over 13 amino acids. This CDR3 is CASTPRQGYGYTF. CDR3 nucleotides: TGTGCCAGCACACCCCGACAGGGCTATGGCTACACCTTC.